This T cell receptor beta chain came from a study of blood T cell repertoires in COVID-19. Study-level background: Some COVID-19 samples were acute and others convalescent; all came from the United States, Italy and Spain.

Authors' data handling: Quantification of nucleated cells was approximated via reference gene primer amplification. Only in-frame clones appear in the TCRdb table, and some are missing; sequencing was by immunoSEQ multiplex PCR. The V and J calls and clone size were taken over from that table, and D and trimming were inferred from the DNA. The profile shows some 240,000 clones, about 89% of them singletons. The CDR3 has 15 amino acids. The germline V and J ends were trimmed by 2 bases and 6 bases, with 16 bases remaining between them. Germline CDR1 is KGHSH and CDR2 is LQKENI. This chain uses TRBV18 with TRBJ1-2; possibly TRBD1 for D (5 bases). This receptor was obtained from a man in his sixties who had recovered from COVID-19. What was sequenced was peripheral blood. The CDR3: CASSPSPPAGNGYTF. CDR3 DNA: TGTGCCAGCTCACCATCCCCGCCGGCAGGGAATGGCTACACCTTC.